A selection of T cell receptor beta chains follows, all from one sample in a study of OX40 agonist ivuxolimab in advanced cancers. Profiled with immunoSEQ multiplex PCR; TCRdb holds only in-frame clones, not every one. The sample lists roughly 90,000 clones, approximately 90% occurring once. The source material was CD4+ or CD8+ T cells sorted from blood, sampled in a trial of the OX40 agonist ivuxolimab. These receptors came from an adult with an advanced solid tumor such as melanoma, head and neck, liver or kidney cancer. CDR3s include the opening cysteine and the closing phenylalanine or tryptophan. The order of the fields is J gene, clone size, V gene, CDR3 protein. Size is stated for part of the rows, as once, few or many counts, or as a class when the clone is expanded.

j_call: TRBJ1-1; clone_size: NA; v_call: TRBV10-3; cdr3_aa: CATTPQSRNTEAFF
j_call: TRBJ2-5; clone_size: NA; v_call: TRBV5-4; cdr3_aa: CASSLRGSGGKETQYF
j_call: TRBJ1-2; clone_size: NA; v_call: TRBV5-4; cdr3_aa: CASSLDGVYGYTF
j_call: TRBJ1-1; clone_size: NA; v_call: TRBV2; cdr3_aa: CASSKGQGHTEAFF
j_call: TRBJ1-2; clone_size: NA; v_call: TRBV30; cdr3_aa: CAWSSSRAKLYGYTF
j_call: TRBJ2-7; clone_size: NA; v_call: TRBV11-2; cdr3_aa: CASSSEGNEQYF
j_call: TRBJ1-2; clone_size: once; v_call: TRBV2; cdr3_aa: CASRRGRDYTF
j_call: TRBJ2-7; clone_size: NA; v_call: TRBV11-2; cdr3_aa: CASSLDQVRYEQYF
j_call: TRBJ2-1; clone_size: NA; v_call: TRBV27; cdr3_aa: CASSKTGYNEQFF
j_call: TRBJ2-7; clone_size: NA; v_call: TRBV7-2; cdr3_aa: CASSRLAGSSYEQYF
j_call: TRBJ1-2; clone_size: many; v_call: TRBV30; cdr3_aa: CAWIGKGSNYGYTF
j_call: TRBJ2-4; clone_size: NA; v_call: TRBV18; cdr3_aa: CASSPDGAKNIQYF
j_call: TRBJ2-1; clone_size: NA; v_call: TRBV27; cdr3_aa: CASRPQGPNEQFF
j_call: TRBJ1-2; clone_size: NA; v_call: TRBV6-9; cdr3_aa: CASSPVSEDGYTF
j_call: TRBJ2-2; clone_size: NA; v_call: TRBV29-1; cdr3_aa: CSVPTGTGDTTGELFF
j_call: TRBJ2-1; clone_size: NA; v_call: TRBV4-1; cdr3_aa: CASSQGLGSYNEQFF
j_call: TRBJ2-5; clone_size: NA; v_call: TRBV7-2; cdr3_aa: CASSTDQETQYF
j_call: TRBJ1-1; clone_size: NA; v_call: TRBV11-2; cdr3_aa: CASSPQGATEAFF
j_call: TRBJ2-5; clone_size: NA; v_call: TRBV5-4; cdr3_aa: CASSLVGIGYQETQYF
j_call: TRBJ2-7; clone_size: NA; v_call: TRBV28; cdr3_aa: CASSFGPRRTGEQYF
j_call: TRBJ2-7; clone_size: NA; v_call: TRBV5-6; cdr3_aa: CASSRVASGTYEQYF
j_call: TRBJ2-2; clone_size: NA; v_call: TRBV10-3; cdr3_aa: CAIDRGDTGELFF
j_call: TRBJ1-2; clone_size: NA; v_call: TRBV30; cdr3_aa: CAWRGAGYGYTF
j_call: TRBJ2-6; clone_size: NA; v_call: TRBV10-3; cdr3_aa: CAISEVSSGANVLTF
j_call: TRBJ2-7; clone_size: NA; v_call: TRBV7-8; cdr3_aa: CASSWDRSGGTTYEQYF
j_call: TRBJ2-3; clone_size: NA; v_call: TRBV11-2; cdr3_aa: CASSSSGERTDTQYF
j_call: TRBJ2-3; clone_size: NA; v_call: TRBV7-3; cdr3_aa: CASSFGGPVGTDTQYF
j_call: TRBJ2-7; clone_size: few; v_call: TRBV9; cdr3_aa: CASSERTEEPYEQYF
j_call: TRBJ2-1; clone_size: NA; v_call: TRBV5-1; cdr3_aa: CASTGGGSVNEQFF
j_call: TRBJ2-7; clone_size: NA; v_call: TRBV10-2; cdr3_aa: CASSELAGGPHEQYF
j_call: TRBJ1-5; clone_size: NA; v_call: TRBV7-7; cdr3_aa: CASSAGQNQPQHF
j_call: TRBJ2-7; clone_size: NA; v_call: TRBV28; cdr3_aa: CASRGGIIYEQYF
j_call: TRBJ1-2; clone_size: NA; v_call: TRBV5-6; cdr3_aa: CASSLEGGVYGYTF
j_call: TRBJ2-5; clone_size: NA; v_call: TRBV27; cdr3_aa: CASSLRGPGETQYF
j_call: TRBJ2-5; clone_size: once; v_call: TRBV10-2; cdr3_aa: CASSDWGQGGEETQYF
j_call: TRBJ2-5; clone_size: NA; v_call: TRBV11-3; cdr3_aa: CASSLGQGETQYF
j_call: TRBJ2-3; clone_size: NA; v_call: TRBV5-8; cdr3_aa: CASSLAGTDTQYF
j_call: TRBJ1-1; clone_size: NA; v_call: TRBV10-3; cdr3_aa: CAISESRTEAFF
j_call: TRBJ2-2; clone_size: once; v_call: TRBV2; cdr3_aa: CASSANFRGTGELFF
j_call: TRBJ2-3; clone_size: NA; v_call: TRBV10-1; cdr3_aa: CASSEIAGMGTDTQYF
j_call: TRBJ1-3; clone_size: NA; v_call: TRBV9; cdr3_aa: CASSVVGGPGNTIYF
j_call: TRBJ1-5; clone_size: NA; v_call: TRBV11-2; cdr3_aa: CASSLTPQGGQPQHF
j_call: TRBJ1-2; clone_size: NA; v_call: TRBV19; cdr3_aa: CASSMEGMVYTF
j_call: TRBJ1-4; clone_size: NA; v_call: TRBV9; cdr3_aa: CASSVAGGLVEKLFF
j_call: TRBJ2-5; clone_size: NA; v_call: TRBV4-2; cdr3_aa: CASSQRSSGGAFLETQYF
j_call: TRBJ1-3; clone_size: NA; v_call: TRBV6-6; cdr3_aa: CASSYQFIENTIYF
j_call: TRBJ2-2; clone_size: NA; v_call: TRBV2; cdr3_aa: CASRTGANTGELFF
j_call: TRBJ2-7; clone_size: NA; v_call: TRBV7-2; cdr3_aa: CASSLGIGAPYEQYF
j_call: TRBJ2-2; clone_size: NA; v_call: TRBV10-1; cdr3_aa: CATSPQGREGELFF
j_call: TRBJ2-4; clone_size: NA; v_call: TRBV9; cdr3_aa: CASSPGLAGWGGNIQYF
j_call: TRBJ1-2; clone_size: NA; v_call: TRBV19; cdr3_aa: CASSIQGSNYGYTF
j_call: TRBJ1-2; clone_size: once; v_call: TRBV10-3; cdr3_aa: CAISERDRDGSGYTF
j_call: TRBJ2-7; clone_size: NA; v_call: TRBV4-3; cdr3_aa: CASSPGLHSYEQYF
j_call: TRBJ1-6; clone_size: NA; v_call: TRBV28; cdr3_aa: CASSDNGPGVSPLHF
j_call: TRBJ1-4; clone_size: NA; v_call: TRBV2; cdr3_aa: CASRQGPNEKLFF